The 5 T cell receptor beta chains below all came from one sample that was sequenced in a study of blood T cell repertoires in COVID-19. Assay used: immunoSEQ multiplex PCR; TCRdb lists only in-frame clones, some missing. There are 150,000 to 200,000 clones in the sample; approximately 90% occur only once, and around 0.99% lies in the top ten. Material for sequencing was peripheral blood. All receptors come from a man younger than 35 with acute or convalescent COVID-19.

V gene TRBV5-1 combines with J gene TRBJ2-3; TRBD2 matches 7 bases. The V gene end was trimmed by 1 base and the J gene end by 1 base; junction bases not matched to a gene: 0. Per the germline V gene, CDR1 is SGHRS and CDR2 is YFSETQ. The CDR3 runs to 14 residues. This CDR3 is CASSLLAGTDTQYF. CDR3 nucleotides: TGCGCCAGCAGCTTGCTAGCGGGCACAGATACGCAGTATTTT. Complete variable domain (other parts from reference TRBV5-1 and TRBJ2-3): KAGVTQTPRYLIKTRGQQVTLSCSPISGHRSVSWYQQTPGQGLQFLFEYFSETQRNKGNFPGRFSGRQFSNSRSEMNVSTLELGDSALYLCASSLLAGTDTQYFGPGTRLTVL.

The chain uses TRBV3-1 (or the pseudogene TRBV3-2) and TRBJ2-7, with 8 bases matching TRBD1. Germline loops: CDR1 LGHDT, CDR2 YNNKEL (reference sequence). V dropped 3 bases and J dropped 11; count of bases not matched to a gene: 12. This CDR3 comprises 14 residues. CDR3 sequence reads: CASSHGYRGKIEYF. CDR3 DNA sequence: TGTGCCAGCAGCCACGGGTACAGGGGGAAAATTGAGTACTTC.

This clone appeared a single time. The chain couples TRBV5-6 to TRBJ1-5; no definite D call. CDR1 is SGHDT and CDR2 is YYEEEE in the germline V gene. The CDR3 has 16 amino acids. V lost 2 bases and J lost 2, with 14 bases in between. CDR3 sequence: CASSFGRFGGNQPQHF. The DNA of the CDR3 is TGTGCCAGCAGCTTCGGCAGGTTTGGTGGCAATCAGCCCCAGCATTTT. The variable domain in full, completed from reference TRBV5-6 and TRBJ1-5, reads DAGVTQSPTHLIKTRGQQVTLRCSPKSGHDTVSWYQQALGQGPQFIFQYYEEEERQRGNFPDRFSGHQFPNYSSELNVNALLLGDSALYLCASSFGRFGGNQPQHFGDGTRLSIL.

This clone was detected a few times. The chain combines TRBV28 with TRBJ1-1; D unclear. The CDR3 runs to 14 residues. Germline loops: CDR1 MDHEN, CDR2 SYDVKM. V gave up 1 base and J gave up 5 bases, with 11 bases separating them. CDR3 DNA: TGTGCCAGCAGTTTATCCCTTGGAGGGACTGAAGCTTTCTTT. It codes for CASSLSLGGTEAFF.

This clone was seen a few times. V gene TRBV3-1 (or the pseudogene TRBV3-2) combines with J gene TRBJ1-4, with D perhaps matching TRBD1 (5 bases). Germline assignment: CDR1 LGHDT and CDR2 YNNKEL (reference sequence). The CDR3 has 15 amino acids. The V gene lost 4 bases and the J gene lost 5 bases, with 14 bases spanning the gap. CDR3 residues: CASSRRGPRNEKLFF. In nucleotides, the CDR3 is TGTGCCAGCAGCCGAAGGGGTCCCCGCAATGAAAAACTGTTTTTT.